A single sample gave rise to the 4 T cell receptor beta chains below, sequenced in a study of blood T cells in healthy people across ages (dated by TCRdb to the mid-2010s). Library preparation used 5' RACE. Sequenced on an Illumina HiSeq 2500. A second about 7 to 12 cycle PCR used a sample-barcoded 5' primer and a J-beta primer mix. TCRdb trimmed public reads at Q25 via fastp, called clones via MiXCR and kept in-frame beta chains. Every entry covers one CDR3 protein and lists the most common genes and DNA from its rows. Across this sample there are around 1.5 million distinct CDR3 sequences, with around 36% seen only once. Roughly 12% of the sample belongs to the ten largest clones. The material sequenced was blood. All receptors derive from a woman in her twenties or thirties in good health.

The genes are TRBV4-1 and TRBJ2-1, with TRBD2 matching over 7 bases. Germline V gene lookup returns CDR1 MGHRA and CDR2 YSYEKL. Germline trimming cut 4 bases from V and 3 bases from J; bases unmatched to any gene: 9. This CDR3 is 16 amino acids long. CDR3 amino acids: CASSPSVAGVYNEQFF. CDR3 in DNA: TGCGCCAGCAGCCCGAGCGTGGCGGGAGTCTACAATGAGCAGTTCTTC.

In the case of this clonotype: This may come from a read error, since a much larger clone is one base off. This chain links TRBV10-2 with TRBJ2-7, with D possibly matching TRBD2 (5 bases). This CDR3 has 14 amino acids. Trimming stripped 6 bases from V and 5 bases from J, with 17 bases between. The V gene's germline CDR1 is WSHSY and CDR2 SAAADI. In DNA form, the CDR3 reads TGCGCCAGCAGGGACTGGCGAAATGTCGACGAGCAGTACTTC. This gives the protein CASRDWRNVDEQYF.

This rearrangement joins TRBV20-1 to TRBJ2-3, with 11 positions matching TRBD2. V trimming: 3 bases; J trimming: 8 bases; junction bases outside the gene matches: 13. Germline V CDR1 and CDR2: DFQATT, SNEGSKA (reference sequence). There are 16 residues in the CDR3. The CDR3 DNA follows: TGCAGTGCTAGTGGCCCCACTAGCGGGGGAAGCGGTACGCAGTATTTT. It encodes CSASGPTSGGSGTQYF.

The gene calls are TRBV2 and TRBJ2-3; D perhaps matches TRBD2 (6 bases). CDR3 length equals 15 residues. V lost 4 bases and J 1 base, leaving 12 bases between the germline ends. Germline CDR1 reads SNHLY; CDR2 reads FYNNEI. CDR3 sequence (DNA): TGTGCCAGCAGTGCTTCAGGGACTCGCACAGATACGCAGTATTTT. Its protein is CASSASGTRTDTQYF.